This T cell receptor (beta chain) was profiled in a study of blood T cell repertoires in COVID-19. Study overall: PBMCs, B-cell-depleted T cells, or T cells were the source of the cDNA or gDNA that made up the material.

Method: immunoSEQ multiplex PCR; TCRdb's copy keeps in-frame clones and lacks some. Of roughly 200,000 clones listed, roughly four fifths are singletons. After removal of 4 bases from V and 7 bases from J, the junction contained 9 bases not matched to a gene. Germline V gene lookup returns CDR1 SGDLS and CDR2 YYNGEE. The CDR3 covers 15 residues. Seattle researchers signed up patients amid active infection and tracked them longitudinally. The rearrangement joins TRBV9 to TRBJ2-1, with 9 positions matching TRBD2. The material sequenced was peripheral blood. This sequence originates from a woman in her 40s with COVID-19, enrolled during active disease. The CDR3 bases are TGTGCCAGCAGCCCACGACTAGCGGATACTAATGAGCAGTTCTTC. Amino acids: CASSPRLADTNEQFF.